The clone carrying this TCR beta chain has a single count. Produced via immunoSEQ multiplex PCR; TCRdb's table is partial and in-frame only. Of roughly 100,000 clones in the sample, about 78% were seen once. Looked up from germline, CDR1 is ENHRY and CDR2 is SYGVKD. The CDR3 has 13 residues. V dropped 6 bases and J dropped 4; count of bases not matched to a gene: 3. These data originate in a study of blood T cell repertoires in COVID-19. This clonotype was obtained from a man between 60 and 75 years old with active or convalescent COVID-19. This rearrangement joins TRBV10-3 to TRBJ2-1; the match to TRBD2 covers 7 bases. Material: peripheral blood. CDR3 residues: CAIRLAEYNEQFF. As DNA, the CDR3 is TGTGCCATCAGGCTAGCGGAGTACAATGAGCAGTTCTTC.